Here is one T cell receptor (beta chain) with its context. No antigen is known for it. This specimen belongs to a study of cytomegalovirus exposure and HLA in healthy donors. In the study overall: Researchers previously reported finding about 110 million unique TCR beta sequences from approximately 190 million T cells.

From germline, CDR1 is SGHTA and CDR2 FQGNSA. The V and J ends lost 0 bases and 6 bases, in that order; junction bases with no gene match: 2. CDR3 length: 14 amino acids. In the PCR, 60 Vbeta and 13 Jbeta primers were used. Assay: immunoSEQ multiplex PCR; the TCRdb copy retains only in-frame clones and omits some. The sample has approximately 87,000 clones, 84% seen once; the top ten hold 5.6%. General study results and limits: Several of the most significant clusters appeared linked to common viral pathogens, based on a later analysis. In a later analysis, V- and J-gene trimming of beta chains associated with a DCLRE1C missense variant, replicated independently.

What was sequenced was PBMCs. This chain connects TRBV7-2 to TRBJ2-1; 7 bases agree with TRBD2. This clonotype originated in a woman aged 18 to 35 in good health and CMV-seropositive. The CDR3 reads CASSLAGGLNEQFF. In nucleotides, the CDR3 is TGTGCCAGCAGCTTAGCGGGAGGGCTCAATGAGCAGTTCTTC.